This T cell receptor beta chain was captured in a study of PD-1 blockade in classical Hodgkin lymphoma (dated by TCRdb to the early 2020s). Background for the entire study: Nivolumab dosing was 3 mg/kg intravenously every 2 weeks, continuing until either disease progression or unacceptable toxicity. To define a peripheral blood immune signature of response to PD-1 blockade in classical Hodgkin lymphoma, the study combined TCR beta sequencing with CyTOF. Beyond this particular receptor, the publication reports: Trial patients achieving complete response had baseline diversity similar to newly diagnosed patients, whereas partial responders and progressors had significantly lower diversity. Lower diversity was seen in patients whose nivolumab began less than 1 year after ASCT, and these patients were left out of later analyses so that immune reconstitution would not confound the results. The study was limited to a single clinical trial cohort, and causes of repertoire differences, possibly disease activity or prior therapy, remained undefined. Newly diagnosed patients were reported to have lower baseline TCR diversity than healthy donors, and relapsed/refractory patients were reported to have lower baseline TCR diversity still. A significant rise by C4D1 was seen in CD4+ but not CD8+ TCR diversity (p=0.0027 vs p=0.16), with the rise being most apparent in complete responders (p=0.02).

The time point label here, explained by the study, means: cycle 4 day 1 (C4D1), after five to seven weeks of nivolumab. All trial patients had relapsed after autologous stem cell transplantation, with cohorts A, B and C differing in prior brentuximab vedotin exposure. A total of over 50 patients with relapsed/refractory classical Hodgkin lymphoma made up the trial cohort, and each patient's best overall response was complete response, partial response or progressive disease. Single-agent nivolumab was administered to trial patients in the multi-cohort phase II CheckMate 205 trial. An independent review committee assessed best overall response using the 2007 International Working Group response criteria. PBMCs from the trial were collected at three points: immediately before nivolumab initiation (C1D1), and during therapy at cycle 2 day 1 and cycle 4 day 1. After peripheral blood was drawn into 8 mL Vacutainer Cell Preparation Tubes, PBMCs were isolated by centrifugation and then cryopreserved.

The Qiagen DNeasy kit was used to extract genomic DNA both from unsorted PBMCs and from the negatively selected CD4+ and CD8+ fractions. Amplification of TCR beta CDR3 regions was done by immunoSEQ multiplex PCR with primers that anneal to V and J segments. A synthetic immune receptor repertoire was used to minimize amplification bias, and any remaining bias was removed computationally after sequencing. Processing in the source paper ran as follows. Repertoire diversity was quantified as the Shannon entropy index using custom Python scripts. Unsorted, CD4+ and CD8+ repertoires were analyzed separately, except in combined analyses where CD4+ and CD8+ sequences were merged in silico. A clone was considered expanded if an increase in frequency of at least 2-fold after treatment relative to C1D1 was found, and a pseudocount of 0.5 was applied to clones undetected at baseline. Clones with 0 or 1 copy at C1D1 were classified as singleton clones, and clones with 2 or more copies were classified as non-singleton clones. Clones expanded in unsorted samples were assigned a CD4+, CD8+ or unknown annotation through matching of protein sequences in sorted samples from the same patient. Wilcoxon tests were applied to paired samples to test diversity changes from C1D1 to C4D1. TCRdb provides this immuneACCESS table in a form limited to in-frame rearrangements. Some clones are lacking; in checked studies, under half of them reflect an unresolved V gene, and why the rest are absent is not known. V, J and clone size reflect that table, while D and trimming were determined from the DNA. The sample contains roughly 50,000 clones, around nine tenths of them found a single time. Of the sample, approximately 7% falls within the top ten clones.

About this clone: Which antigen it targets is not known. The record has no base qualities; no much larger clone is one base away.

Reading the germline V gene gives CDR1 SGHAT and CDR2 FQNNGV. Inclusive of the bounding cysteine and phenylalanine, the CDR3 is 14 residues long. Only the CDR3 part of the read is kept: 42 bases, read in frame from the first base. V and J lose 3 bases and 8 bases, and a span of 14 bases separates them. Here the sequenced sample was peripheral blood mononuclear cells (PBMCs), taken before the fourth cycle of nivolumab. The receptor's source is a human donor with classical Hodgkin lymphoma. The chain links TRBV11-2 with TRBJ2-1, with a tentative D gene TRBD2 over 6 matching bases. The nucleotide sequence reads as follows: TGTGCCAGCAGCTTCACTAGCTCGTGGGATGAGCAGTTCTTC. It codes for CASSFTSSWDEQFF.